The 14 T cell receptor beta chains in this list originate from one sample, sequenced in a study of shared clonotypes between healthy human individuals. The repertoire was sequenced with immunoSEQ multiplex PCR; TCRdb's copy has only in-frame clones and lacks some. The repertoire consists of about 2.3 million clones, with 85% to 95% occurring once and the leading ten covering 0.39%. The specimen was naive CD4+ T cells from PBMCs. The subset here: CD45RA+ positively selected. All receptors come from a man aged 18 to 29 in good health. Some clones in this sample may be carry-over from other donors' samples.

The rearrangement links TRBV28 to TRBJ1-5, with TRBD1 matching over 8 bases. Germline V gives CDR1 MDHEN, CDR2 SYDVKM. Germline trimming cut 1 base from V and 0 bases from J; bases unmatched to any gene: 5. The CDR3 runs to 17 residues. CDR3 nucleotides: TGTGCCAGCAGTTTATCAGGGGGCGCTTATAGCAATCAGCCCCAGCATTTT. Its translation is CASSLSGGAYSNQPQHF.

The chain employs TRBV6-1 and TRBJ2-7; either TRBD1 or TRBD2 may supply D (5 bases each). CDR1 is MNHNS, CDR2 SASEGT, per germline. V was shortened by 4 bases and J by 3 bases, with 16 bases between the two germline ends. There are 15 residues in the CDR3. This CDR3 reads CASSVTSGTYYEQYF. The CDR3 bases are TGTGCCAGCAGTGTAACATCCGGGACGTACTACGAGCAGTACTTC.

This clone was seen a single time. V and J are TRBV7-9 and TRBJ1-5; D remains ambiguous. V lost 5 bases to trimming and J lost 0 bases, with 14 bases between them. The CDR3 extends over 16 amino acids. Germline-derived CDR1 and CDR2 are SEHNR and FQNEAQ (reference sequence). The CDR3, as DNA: TGTGCCAGCAGCGATCACCGGATTAGTAGCAATCAGCCCCAGCATTTT. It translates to CASSDHRISSNQPQHF. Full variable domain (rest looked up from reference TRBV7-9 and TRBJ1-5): DTGVSQNPRHKITKRGQNVTFRCDPISEHNRLYWYRQTLGQGPEFLTYFQNEAQLEKSRLLSDRFSAERPKGSFSTLEIQRTEQGDSAMYLCASSDHRISSNQPQHFGDGTRLSIL.

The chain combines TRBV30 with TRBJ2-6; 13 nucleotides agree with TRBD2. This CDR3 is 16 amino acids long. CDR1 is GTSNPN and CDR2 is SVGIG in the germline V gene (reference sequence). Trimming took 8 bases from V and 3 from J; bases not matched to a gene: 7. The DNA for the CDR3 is TGTGCCCCAGGGACTAGCGGGACTGGTGGGGCCAACGTCCTGACTTTC. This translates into CAPGTSGTGGANVLTF.

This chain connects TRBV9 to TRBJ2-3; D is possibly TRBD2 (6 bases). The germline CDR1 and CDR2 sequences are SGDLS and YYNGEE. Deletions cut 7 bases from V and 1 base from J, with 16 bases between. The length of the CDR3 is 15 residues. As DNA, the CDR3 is TGTGCCAGCGGACCAGTCGGGAGCGGCACAGATACGCAGTATTTT. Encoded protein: CASGPVGSGTDTQYF.

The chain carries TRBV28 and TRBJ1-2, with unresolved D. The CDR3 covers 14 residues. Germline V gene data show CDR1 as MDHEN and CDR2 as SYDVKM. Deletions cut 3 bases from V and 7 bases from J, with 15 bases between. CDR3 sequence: CASSLVSDRGGYTF. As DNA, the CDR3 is TGTGCCAGCAGTTTGGTTTCTGATCGGGGTGGCTACACCTTC.

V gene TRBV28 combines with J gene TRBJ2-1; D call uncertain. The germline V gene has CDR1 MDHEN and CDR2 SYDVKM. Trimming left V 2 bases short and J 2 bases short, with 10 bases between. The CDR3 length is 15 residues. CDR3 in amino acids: CASSLRPAAYNEQFF. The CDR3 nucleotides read TGTGCCAGCAGTTTACGACCAGCCGCCTACAATGAGCAGTTCTTC.

CDR3 nucleotide sequence: TGTGCCAGCTCACCCCAGATCCTCATTAACTATGGCTACACCTTC. Translating it yields CASSPQILINYGYTF. The chain uses TRBV18 and TRBJ1-2; no reliable D call. The V end was cut by 3 bases, the J end by 1 base, with 12 bases between. The length of the CDR3 is 15 residues. The V gene's germline CDR1 is KGHSH and CDR2 LQKENI. Using reference TRBV18 and TRBJ1-2 for the parts outside the CDR3, the full variable domain is NAGVMQNPRHLVRRRGQEARLRCSPMKGHSHVYWYRQLPEEGLKFMVYLQKENIIDESGMPKERFSAEFPKEGPSILRIQQVVRGDSAAYFCASSPQILINYGYTFGSGTRLTVV.

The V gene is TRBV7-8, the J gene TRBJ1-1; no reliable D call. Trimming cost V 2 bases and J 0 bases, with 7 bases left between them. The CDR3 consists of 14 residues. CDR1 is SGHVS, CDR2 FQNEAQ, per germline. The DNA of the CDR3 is TGTGCCAGCAGCTTACAGCGTTTGAACACTGAAGCTTTCTTT. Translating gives CASSLQRLNTEAFF.

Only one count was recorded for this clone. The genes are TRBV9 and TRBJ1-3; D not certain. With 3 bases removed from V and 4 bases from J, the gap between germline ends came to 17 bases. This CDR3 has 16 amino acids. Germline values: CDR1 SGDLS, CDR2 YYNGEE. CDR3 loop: CASSAGPRSEGNTIYF. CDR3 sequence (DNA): TGTGCCAGCAGCGCCGGACCGCGTAGCGAAGGAAACACCATATATTTT.

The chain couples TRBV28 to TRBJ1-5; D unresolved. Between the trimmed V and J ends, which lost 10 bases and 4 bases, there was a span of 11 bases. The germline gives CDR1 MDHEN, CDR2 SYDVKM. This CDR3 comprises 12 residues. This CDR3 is CATRLTNQPQHF. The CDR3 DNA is TGTGCCACCCGCCTTACTAATCAGCCCCAGCATTTT.

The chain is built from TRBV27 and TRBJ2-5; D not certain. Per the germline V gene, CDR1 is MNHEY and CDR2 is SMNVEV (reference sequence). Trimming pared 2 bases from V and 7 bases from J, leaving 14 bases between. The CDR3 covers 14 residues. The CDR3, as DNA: TGTGCCAGCAGTTTAGTGGTTGGCGGTTCGACCCAGTACTTC. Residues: CASSLVVGGSTQYF.

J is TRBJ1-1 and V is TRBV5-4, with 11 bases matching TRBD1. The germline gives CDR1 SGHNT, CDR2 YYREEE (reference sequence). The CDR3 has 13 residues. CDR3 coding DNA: TGTGCAGGCGGGACAGGGGGAAACACTGAAGCTTTCTTT. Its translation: CAGGTGGNTEAFF.

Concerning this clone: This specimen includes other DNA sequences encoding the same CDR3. CDR3 DNA: TGTGCCAGCAGTTACTCCGTGTTGGCAGATACGCAGTATTTT. Translated: CASSYSVLADTQYF. This rearrangement joins TRBV6-6 to TRBJ2-3, with D unclear. This CDR3 is built from 14 residues. With 0 bases removed from V and 4 bases from J, the gap between germline ends came to 8 bases. Per germline, CDR1 MNHNY and CDR2 SVGAGI (reference sequence).